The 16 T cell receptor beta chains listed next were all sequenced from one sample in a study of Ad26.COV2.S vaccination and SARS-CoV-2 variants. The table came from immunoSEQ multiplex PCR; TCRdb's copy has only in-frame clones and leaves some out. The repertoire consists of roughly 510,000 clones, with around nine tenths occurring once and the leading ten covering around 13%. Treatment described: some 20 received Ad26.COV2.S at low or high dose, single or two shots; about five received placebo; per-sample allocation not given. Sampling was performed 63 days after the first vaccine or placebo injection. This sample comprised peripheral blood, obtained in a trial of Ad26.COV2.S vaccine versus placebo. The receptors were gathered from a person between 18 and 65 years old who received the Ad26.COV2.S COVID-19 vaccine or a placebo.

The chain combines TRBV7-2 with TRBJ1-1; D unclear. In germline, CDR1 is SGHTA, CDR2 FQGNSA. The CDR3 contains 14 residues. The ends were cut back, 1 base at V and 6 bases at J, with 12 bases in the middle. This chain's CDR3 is CASSLVSPGAEAFF. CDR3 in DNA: TGTGCCAGCAGCTTAGTTTCCCCTGGCGCTGAAGCTTTCTTT.

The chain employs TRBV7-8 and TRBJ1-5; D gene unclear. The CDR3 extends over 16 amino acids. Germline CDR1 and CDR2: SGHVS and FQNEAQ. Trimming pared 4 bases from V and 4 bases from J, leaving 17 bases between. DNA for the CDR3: TGTGCCAGCAGCTCGCACGGGAACACCGCTAATCAGCCCCAGCATTTT. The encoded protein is CASSSHGNTANQPQHF.

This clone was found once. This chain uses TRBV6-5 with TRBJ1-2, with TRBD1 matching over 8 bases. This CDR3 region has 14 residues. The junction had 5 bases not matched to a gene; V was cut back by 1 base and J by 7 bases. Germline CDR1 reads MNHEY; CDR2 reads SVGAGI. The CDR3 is CASSYYGTGAGYTF. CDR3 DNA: TGTGCCAGCAGTTACTACGGGACAGGAGCTGGCTACACCTTC.

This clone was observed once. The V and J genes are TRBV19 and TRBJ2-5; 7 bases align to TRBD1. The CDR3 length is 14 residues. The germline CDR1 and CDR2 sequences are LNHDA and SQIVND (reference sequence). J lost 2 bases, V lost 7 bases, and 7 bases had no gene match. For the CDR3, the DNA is TGTGCCAGTACACCGACAGGGATTCAAGAGACCCAGTACTTC. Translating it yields CASTPTGIQETQYF.

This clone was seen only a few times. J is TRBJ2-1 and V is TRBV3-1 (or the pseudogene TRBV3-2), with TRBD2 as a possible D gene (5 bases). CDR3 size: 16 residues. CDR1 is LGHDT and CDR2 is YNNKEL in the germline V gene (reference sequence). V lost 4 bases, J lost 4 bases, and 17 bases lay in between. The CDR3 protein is CASSLQSGSVYNEQFF. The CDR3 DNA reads TGTGCCAGCAGCCTACAGTCGGGGAGTGTTTACAATGAGCAGTTCTTC.

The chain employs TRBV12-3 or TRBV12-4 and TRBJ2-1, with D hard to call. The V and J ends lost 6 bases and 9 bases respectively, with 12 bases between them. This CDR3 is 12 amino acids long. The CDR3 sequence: CASRIRPSEQFF. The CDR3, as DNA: TGTGCCAGCAGAATACGGCCATCTGAGCAGTTCTTC.

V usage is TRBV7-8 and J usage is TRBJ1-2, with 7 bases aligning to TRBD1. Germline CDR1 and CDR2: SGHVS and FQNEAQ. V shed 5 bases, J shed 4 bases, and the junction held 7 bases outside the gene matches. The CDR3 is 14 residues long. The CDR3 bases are TGTGCCAGCAGCACTCGACAGGGCGTCTATGGCTACACCTTC. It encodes CASSTRQGVYGYTF. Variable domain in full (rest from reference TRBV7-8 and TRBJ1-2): GAGVSQSPRYKVAKRGQDVALRCDPISGHVSLFWYQQALGQGPEFLTYFQNEAQLDKSGLPSDRFFAERPEGSVSTLKIQRTQQEDSAVYLCASSTRQGVYGYTFGSGTRLTVV.

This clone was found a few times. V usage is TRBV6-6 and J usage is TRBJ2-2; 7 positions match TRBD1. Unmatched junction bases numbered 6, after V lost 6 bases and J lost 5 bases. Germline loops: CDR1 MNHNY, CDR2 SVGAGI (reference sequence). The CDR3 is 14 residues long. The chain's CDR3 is CASSQTGVTGELFF. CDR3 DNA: TGTGCCAGCAGCCAAACAGGGGTTACCGGGGAGCTGTTTTTT.

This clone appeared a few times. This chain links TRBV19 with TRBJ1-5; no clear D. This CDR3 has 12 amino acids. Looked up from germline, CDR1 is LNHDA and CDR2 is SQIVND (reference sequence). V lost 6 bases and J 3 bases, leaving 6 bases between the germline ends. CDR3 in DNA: TGTGCCAGTAGGGAATACAATCAGCCCCAGCATTTT. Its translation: CASREYNQPQHF.

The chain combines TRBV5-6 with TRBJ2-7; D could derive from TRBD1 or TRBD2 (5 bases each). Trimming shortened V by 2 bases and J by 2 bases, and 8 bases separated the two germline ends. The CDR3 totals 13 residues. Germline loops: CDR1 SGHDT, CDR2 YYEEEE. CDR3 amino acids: CASSFLGAYEQYF. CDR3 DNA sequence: TGTGCCAGCAGCTTCCTGGGGGCCTACGAGCAGTACTTC.

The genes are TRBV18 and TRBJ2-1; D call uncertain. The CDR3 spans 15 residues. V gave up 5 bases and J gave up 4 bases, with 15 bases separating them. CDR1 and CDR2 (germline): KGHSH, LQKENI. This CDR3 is CASSGPGRAYNEQFF. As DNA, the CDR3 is TGTGCCAGCTCAGGGCCCGGCCGGGCTTACAATGAGCAGTTCTTC.

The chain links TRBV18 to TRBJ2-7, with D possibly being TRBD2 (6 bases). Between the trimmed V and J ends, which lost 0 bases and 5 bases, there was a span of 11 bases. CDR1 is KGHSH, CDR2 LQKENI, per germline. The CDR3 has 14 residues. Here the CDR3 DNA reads TGTGCCAGCTCACCACCGTTAGGAGGGGACGAGCAGTACTTC. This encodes CASSPPLGGDEQYF.

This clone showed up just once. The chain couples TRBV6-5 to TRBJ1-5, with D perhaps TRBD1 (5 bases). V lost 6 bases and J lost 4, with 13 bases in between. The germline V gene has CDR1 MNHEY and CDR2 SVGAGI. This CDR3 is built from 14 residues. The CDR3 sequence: CASSATELNQPQHF. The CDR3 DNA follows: TGTGCCAGCAGCGCGACAGAGTTGAATCAGCCCCAGCATTTT.

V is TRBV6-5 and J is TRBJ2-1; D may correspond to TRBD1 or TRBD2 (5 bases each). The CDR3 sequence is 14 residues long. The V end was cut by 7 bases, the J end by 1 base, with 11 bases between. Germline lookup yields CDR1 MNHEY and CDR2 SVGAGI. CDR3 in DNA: TGTGCCAGCAAGAGGGCAGGGTCCTACAATGAGCAGTTCTTC. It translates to CASKRAGSYNEQFF.

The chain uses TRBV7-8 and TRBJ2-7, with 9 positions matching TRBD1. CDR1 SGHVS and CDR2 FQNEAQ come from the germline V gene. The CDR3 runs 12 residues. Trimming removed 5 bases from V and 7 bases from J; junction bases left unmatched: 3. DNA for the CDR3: TGTGCCAGCAGCCCCGACAGGGGGGAGCAGTACTTC. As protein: CASSPDRGEQYF.

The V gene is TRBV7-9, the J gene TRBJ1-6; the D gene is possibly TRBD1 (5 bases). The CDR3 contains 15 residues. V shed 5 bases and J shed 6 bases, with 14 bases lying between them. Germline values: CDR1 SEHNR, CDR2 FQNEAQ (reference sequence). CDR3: CASSPLDGANSPLHF. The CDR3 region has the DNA TGTGCCAGCAGCCCCCTTGACGGGGCTAATTCACCCCTCCACTTT.